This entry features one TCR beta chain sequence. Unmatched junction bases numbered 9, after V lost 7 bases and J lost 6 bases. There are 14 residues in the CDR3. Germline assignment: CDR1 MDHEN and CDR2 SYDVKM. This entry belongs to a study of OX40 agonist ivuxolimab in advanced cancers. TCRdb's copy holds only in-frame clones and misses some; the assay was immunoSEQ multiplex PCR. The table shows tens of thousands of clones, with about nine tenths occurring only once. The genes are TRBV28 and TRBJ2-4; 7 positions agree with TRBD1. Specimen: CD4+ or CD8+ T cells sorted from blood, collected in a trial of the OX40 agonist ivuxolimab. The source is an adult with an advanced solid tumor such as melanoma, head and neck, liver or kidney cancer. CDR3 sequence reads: CASISAGGANIQYF. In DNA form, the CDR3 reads TGTGCCAGCATTTCAGCAGGGGGTGCAAACATTCAGTACTTC.